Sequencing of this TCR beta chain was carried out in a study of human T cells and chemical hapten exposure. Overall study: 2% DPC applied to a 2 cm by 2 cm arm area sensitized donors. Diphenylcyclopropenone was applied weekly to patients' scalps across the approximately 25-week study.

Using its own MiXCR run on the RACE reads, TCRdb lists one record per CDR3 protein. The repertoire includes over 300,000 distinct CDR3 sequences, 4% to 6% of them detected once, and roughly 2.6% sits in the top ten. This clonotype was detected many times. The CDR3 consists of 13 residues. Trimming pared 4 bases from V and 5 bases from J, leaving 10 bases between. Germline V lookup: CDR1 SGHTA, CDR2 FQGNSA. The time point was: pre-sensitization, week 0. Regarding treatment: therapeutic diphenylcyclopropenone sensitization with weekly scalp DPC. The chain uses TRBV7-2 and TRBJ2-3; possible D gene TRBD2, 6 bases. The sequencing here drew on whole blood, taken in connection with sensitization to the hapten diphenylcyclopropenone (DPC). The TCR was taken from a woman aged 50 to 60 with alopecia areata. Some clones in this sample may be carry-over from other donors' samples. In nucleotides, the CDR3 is TGTGCCAGCAGCTCGGGACTTGGAGATACGCAGTATTTT. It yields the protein CASSSGLGDTQYF.